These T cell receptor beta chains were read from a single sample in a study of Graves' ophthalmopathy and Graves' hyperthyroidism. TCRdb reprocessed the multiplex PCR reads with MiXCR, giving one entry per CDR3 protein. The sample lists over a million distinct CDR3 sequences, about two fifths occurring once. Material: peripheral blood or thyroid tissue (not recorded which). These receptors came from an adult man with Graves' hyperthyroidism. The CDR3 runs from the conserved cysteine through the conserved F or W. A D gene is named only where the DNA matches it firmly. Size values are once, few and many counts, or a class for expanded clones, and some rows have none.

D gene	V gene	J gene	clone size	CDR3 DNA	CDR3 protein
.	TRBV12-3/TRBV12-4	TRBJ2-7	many	TGTGCCAGCAGCTCATCCAGGGAATATTTCTACGAGCAGTACTTC	CASSSSREYFYEQYF
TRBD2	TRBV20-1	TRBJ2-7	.	TGCAGTGCACGACTAGCGGGAGACTACGAGCAGTACTTC	CSARLAGDYEQYF
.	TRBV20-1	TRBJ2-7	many	TGCAGTGCTACCCCCCGGGACGGATACGAACAAGAGCAGTACTTC	CSATPRDGYEQEQYF
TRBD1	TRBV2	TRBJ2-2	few	TGTGCCAGCAGTGAGACAGGGTATAACACCGGGGAGCTGTTTTTT	CASSETGYNTGELFF
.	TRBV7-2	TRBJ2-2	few	TGTGCCAGCAGCTTGTTTTATCCGAACACCGGGGAGCTGTTTTTT	CASSLFYPNTGELFF
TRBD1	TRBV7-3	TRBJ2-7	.	TGTGCCAGCAGCTTACGGTCACAGGGGAGAAACGAGTACGAGCAGTACTTC	CASSLRSQGRNEYEQYF
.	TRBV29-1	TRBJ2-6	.	TGCAGCGTTGCAGGGGGAGGGGCTGGGGCCAACGTCCTGACTTTC	CSVAGGGAGANVLTF
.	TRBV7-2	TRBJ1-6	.	TGTGCCAGCATCGAGGGCTCCTATAATTCACCCCTCCACTTT	CASIEGSYNSPLHF
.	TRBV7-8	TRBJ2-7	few	TGCGCCAGCAGCCAAGAATCCGGACTGAGCGCCTACGAGCAGTACTTC	CASSQESGLSAYEQYF
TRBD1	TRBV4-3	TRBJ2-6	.	TGCGCCAGCAGCCGCCAATCGGGACAGGGGTACTCTGGGGCCAACGTCCTGACTTTC	CASSRQSGQGYSGANVLTF
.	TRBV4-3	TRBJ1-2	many	TGCGCCAGCAGCCATCGCGACAGGTCCCGCTACACCTTC	CASSHRDRSRYTF
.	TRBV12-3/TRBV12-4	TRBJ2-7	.	TGTGCCAGCAGTTTATACGGACCACTTGGGGAGCAGTACTTC	CASSLYGPLGEQYF
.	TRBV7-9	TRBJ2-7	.	TGCGCCAGCAGCCTCGGGGACGGAATTTCCTACGAGCAGTACTTC	CASSLGDGISYEQYF
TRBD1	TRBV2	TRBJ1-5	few	TGTGCCAGCAGGAGTTCAGGGACAGGTCGGAATCAGCCCCAGCATTTT	CASRSSGTGRNQPQHF
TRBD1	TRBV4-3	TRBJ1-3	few	TGCGCCAGCAGCCAATGGACAGGGGGTGGAAACACCATATATTTT	CASSQWTGGGNTIYF
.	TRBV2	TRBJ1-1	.	TGTGCCAGCTCGGATGGCGGGGGAGGGAACACTGAAGCTTTCTTT	CASSDGGGGNTEAFF
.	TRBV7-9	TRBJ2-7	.	TGCGCCAGCAGTGACTCGGCAGGAGACTCCTACGAGCAGTACTTC	CASSDSAGDSYEQYF
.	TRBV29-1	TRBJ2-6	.	.	CSVAAGIGITF
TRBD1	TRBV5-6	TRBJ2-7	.	TGTGCCAGCAGCGGCGCCGGGACAGGGATTTCCTACGAGCAGTACTTC	CASSGAGTGISYEQYF
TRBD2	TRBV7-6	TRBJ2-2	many	TGTGCCAGCAGCTTAGCCCCACTAGCGGGAGGGGGAACCGGGGAGCTGTTTTTT	CASSLAPLAGGGTGELFF
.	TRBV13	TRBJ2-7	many	TGTGCCAGCAGCTCACTGGGACCAATCTACGAGCAGTACTTC	CASSSLGPIYEQYF
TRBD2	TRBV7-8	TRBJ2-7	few	TGTGCCAGCAGTACCCGAGGGGGACTAGCGGGAGCCTCGCGCGGATACGAGCAGTACTTC	CASSTRGGLAGASRGYEQYF
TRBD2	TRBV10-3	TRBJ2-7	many	TGTGCCATCAGAGCGACTAGCGGGGTTAAGTACTTC	CAIRATSGVKYF
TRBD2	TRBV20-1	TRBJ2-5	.	TGCAGTGCTAGAGCTGGAGCGGGACCTTCTGGGACCCAGTACTTC	CSARAGAGPSGTQYF
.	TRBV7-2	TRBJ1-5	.	TGTGCCAGCAGCTTTCGTGCGCCCCCAGGCATGGCCCAGCATTTT	CASSFRAPPGMAQHF
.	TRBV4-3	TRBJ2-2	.	TGCGCCAGCAGCCAAGTGGTCAGTACCGGGGAGCTGTTTTTT	CASSQVVSTGELFF
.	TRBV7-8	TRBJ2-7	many	TGTGCCAGCAGCTATAGAGTACGCGACGAGCAGTACTTC	CASSYRVRDEQYF
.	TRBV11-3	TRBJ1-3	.	TGTGCCAGCAGCTTGCCGGGGGCTGGAAACACCATATATTTT	CASSLPGAGNTIYF
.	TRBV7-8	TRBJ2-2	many	TGTGCCAGCTTACAGGGATCGAACACCGGGGAGCTGTTTTTT	CASLQGSNTGELFF
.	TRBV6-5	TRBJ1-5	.	TGTGCCAGCAGTCCAAACCTCTATCAGCCCCAGCATTTT	CASSPNLYQPQHF
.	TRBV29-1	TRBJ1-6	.	TGCAGCGTTGAAGATTGGGGCGGGGGAATTCCCCCTTCACCCCTCCACTTT	CSVEDWGGGIPPSPLHF
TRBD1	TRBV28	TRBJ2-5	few	TGTGCCAGCAGTTCCTTGGGTGTGGGACAGGGATGGGAGACCCAGTACTTC	CASSSLGVGQGWETQYF
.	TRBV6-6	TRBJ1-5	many	TGTGCCAGCAGTACGAAGCACAGGGTTGAGAGCAATCAGCCCCAGCATTTT	CASSTKHRVESNQPQHF
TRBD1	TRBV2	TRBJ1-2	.	TGTGCCAGCAGCGCCCAATGGGACAGGGACAACTATGGCTACACCTTC	CASSAQWDRDNYGYTF
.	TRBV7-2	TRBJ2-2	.	TGTGCCAGCAGCTTAAGTGCGAGGGTGAACACCGGGGAGCTGTTTTTT	CASSLSARVNTGELFF
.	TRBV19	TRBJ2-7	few	TGTGCCAGTAGTATTAGACAGCGCTCCTACGAGCAGTACTTC	CASSIRQRSYEQYF
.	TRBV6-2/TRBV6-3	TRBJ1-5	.	TGTGCCACCAGCACTAGCAATCAGCCCCAGCATTTT	CATSTSNQPQHF
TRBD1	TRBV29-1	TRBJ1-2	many	TGCAGCGTTGAGGCACAGGGGGAGGATGGCTACACCTTC	CSVEAQGEDGYTF
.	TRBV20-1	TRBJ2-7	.	TGCAGTGCTAGCCAGAGACATATATTCTCCTACGAGCAGTACTTC	CSASQRHIFSYEQYF
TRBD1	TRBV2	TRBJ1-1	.	TGTGCCAGCAGAACACAGGGGGCGCGAACCGGGGAGAGAATCTTT	CASRTQGARTGERIF
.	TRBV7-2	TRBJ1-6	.	TGTGCCAGCAGCCCCCAGACGACCACGAGCTCCTATAATTCACCCCTCCACTTT	CASSPQTTTSSYNSPLHF
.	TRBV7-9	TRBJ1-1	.	TGTGCCAGAAGCCAAGATCCAGGGGACACTGAAGCTTTCTTT	CARSQDPGDTEAFF
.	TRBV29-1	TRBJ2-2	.	TGCAGCGTTGAACAGGGGGGAGCGGTAGTTAACACCGGGGAGCTGTTTTTT	CSVEQGGAVVNTGELFF
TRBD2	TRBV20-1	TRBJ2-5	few	TGCAGTGCTAGATCCGGCGGGAGAGGCGAGACCCAGTACTTC	CSARSGGRGETQYF
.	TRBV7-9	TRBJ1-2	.	TGTGCCAGCAGCTCAACCGTAGGGGTCGGGAACTATGGCTACACCTTC	CASSSTVGVGNYGYTF
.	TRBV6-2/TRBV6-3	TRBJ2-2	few	TGTGCCAGCAGTTATCCAGGAACGAACACCGGGGAGCTGTTTTTT	CASSYPGTNTGELFF
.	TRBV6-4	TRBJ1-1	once	TGTGCCAGCAGTGTCAAACAGAACACTGAAGCTTTCTTT	CASSVKQNTEAFF
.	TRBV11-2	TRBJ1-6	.	TGTGCCAGCAGCCAAGAAGTCGTCGTGTATTCACCCCTCCACTTT	CASSQEVVVYSPLHF
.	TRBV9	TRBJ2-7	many	TGTGCCAGCAGTAAGGGGGGAGCTAGCGGAACCTACGAGCAGTACTTC	CASSKGGASGTYEQYF
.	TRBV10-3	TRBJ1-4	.	TGTGCCATCAGTGAGTCGGTGCAGGACGGAAAACTGTTTTTT	CAISESVQDGKLFF
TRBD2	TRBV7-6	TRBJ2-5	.	TGTGCCAGCAGCTTAGTGGTAGCGGGAGGGGAACCCGGGGCCCAGTACTTC	CASSLVVAGGEPGAQYF
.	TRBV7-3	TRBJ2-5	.	TGTGCCAGCAGCCCGGGATCCCCGGGGGAGACCCAGTACTTC	CASSPGSPGETQYF
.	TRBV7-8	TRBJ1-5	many	TGTGCCAGCAGCCCCGACTTCGGGAGGAATCAGCCCCAGCATTTT	CASSPDFGRNQPQHF
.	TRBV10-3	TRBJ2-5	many	TGTGCCATCAGTGAGTCGCTCTACAAAGAGACCCAGTACTTC	CAISESLYKETQYF
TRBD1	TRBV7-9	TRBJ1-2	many	TGTGCCAGCAGCTACCCTGGACAGGGGGTTTATGGCTACACCTTC	CASSYPGQGVYGYTF
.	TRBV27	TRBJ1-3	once	TGTGCCAGCAGTTTCCAACGCGGCGGAAACACCATATATTTT	CASSFQRGGNTIYF
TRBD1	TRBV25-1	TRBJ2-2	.	TGTGCCAGCAGCCCGATCCCGGGACAGGGCACGGGGGAGCTGTTTTTT	CASSPIPGQGTGELFF